What follows are 20 T cell receptor beta chains derived from one specimen sequenced in a study of regulatory T cells in long-lasting Graves disease. CDR3-region Arm-PCR and iRepertoire HTBI primers produced the TCR beta libraries. One entry per CDR3 protein results from TCRdb running MiXCR on the multiplex PCR reads. Altogether 430,000 or so distinct CDR3 sequences are present, 21% being singletons, with the ten largest covering more than 13%. As to time point: persistent/refractory GD, antithyroid drugs over 5 years with positive TRAb. There was RNA extracted from PBMCs, and the TCR library was made from it. Material: peripheral blood mononuclear cells (PBMCs), obtained when the disease was refractory, from a patient treated with antithyroid drugs. The receptors shown here come from a female donor with Graves disease.

This clonotype has at least ten counts. The chain has TRBV15 and TRBJ1-5; D uncertain. The CDR3 runs 16 residues. CDR1 and CDR2 from the germline V gene are LNHNV and YYDKDF (reference sequence). Deletions cut 0 bases from V and 6 bases from J, with 15 bases between. CDR3 bases: TGTGCCACCAGCAGAGATTGGGTAGCGGGCACTCAGCCCCAGCATTTT. It is translated as CATSRDWVAGTQPQHF. The variable domain in full, with the rest retrieved from reference TRBV15 and TRBJ1-5, is DAMVIQNPRYQVTQFGKPVTLSCSQTLNHNVMYWYQQKSSQAPKLLFHYYDKDFNNEADTPDNFQSRRPNTSFCFLDIRSPGLGDTAMYLCATSRDWVAGTQPQHFGDGTRLSIL.

This clonotype has a handful of counts. This rearrangement joins TRBV7-9 to TRBJ2-7; 7 bases align to TRBD1. V was clipped by 5 bases and J by 3 bases; unmatched bases: 10. The CDR3 loop spans 15 amino acids. The germline CDR1 and CDR2 sequences are SEHNR and FQNEAQ (reference sequence). The CDR3, as DNA: TGTGCCAGCAGCCCCGAGACAGGGTTCGGCTACGAGCAGTACTTC. This encodes CASSPETGFGYEQYF.

As to this clonotype: The junction differs from germline at one of its ends, possibly a read error. This rearrangement joins TRBV10-3 to TRBJ2-7; D perhaps matches TRBD1 (5 bases). Germline values: CDR1 ENHRY, CDR2 SYGVKD. This CDR3 has 15 amino acids. The chain's CDR3 is CASSLIETVPYEQYF. Here the CDR3 DNA reads TGTGCCAGCAGTTTAATCGAGACAGTTCCCTACGAGCAGTACTTC.

This clonotype was seen a few times. The CDR3 region is CASSPLVPDTQYF. CDR3 DNA: TGTGCCAGCAGTCCTCTAGTTCCAGATACGCAGTATTTT. This chain uses TRBV2 with TRBJ2-3, with D unresolved. The CDR3 runs to 13 residues. The germline V and J ends were trimmed by 5 bases and 4 bases, with 10 bases remaining between them. Per the germline V gene, CDR1 is SNHLY and CDR2 is FYNNEI.

V usage is TRBV25-1 and J usage is TRBJ2-6; TRBD1 matches 7 bases. Germline V CDR1 and CDR2: MGHDK, SYGVNS. V shed 1 base, J shed 2 bases, and the junction held 2 bases outside the gene matches. The length of the CDR3 is 16 residues. As DNA, the CDR3 is TGTGCCAGCAGTGAATCTGACAGGGCTGGGGCCAACGTCCTGACTTTC. Translation gives CASSESDRAGANVLTF.

This clonotype has a count of ten or more. The chain recombines TRBV3-1 with TRBJ2-7, with TRBD2 matching 7 bases. CDR3 length: 16 residues. CDR1 LGHDT and CDR2 YNNKEL come from the germline V gene (reference sequence). Losses at the gene ends were 0 bases for V and 2 bases for J; bases not matched to a gene: 7. CDR3: CASSQDISGVAYEQYF. The CDR3 nucleotides read TGTGCCAGCAGCCAAGATATAAGCGGGGTAGCCTACGAGCAGTACTTC.

This clonotype showed up many times. The chain carries TRBV2 and TRBJ1-1, with 8 bases fitting TRBD1. Germline V CDR1 and CDR2: SNHLY, FYNNEI. The V segment lost 7 bases and the J segment 1 base; nucleotides outside the gene matches: 2. This CDR3 spans 13 amino acids. CDR3 loop: CASTTGGNTEAFF. CDR3 in DNA: TGTGCCAGCACAACAGGGGGGAACACTGAAGCTTTCTTT.

The V gene is TRBV7-8, the J gene TRBJ1-2; 7 nucleotides line up with TRBD1. The V segment lost 5 bases and the J segment 4 bases; nucleotides outside the gene matches: 13. The CDR3 is made up of 16 amino acids. Germline CDR1 reads SGHVS; CDR2 reads FQNEAQ. The CDR3, as DNA: TGTGCCAGCAGCCACGGGGGACAGACCTCTGGCTATGGCTACACCTTC. This translates into CASSHGGQTSGYGYTF.

With regard to this clonotype: A much larger clone is a single base away; this may be a read error. The genes are TRBV27 and TRBJ1-6; possible D gene TRBD1, 6 bases. Germline CDR1 reads MNHEY; CDR2 reads SMNVEV (reference sequence). This CDR3 is 15 amino acids long. The ends were cut back, 11 bases at V and 10 bases at J, with 24 bases in the middle. In DNA, the CDR3 is TGTGCCGGCGGCCCAGGTTCAGGGGTAGGCTCACCCCTCCACTTT. Its translation: CAGGPGSGVGSPLHF.

This clonotype appeared many times. The chain employs TRBV27 and TRBJ1-3; D uncertain. The CDR3 runs 14 residues. Germline CDR1 is MNHEY and CDR2 is SMNVEV (reference sequence). V was pared by 2 bases and J by 8 bases, with 13 bases between. CDR3 in DNA: TGTGCCAGCAGTTTAAAGACAAGAGGACACACCATATATTTT. It translates to CASSLKTRGHTIYF.

The chain uses TRBV6-2 or TRBV6-3 and TRBJ2-7; D is unresolved. The V end lost 5 bases, the J end lost 6 bases, and 8 bases lay between the germline ends. Germline CDR1 is MNHEY and CDR2 is SVGEGT. The CDR3 spans 11 residues. In DNA, the CDR3 is TGTGCCAGCAGTCAGGCCCGCGAGCAGTACTTC. It translates to CASSQAREQYF.

This clonotype came up many times. The chain carries TRBV5-1 and TRBJ2-7; D is possibly TRBD2 (6 bases). This CDR3 region has 14 residues. Germline lookup yields CDR1 SGHRS and CDR2 YFSETQ. V lost 7 bases to trimming and J lost 0 bases, with 14 bases between them. The CDR3 here is CASQEWTTSYEQYF. CDR3 DNA sequence: TGCGCCAGCCAAGAGTGGACTACCTCCTACGAGCAGTACTTC.

This clonotype was observed many times. The genes are TRBV13 and TRBJ1-1; a possible D gene is TRBD1 (6 bases). The CDR3 sequence is 15 residues long. The V end lost 5 bases, the J end lost 2 bases, and 15 bases lay between the germline ends. CDR1 PRHDT and CDR2 FYEKMQ come from the germline V gene (reference sequence). Written as DNA, the CDR3 is TGTGCCAGCAGCGAGCGGACAGTGCGAAACACTGAAGCTTTCTTT. As protein: CASSERTVRNTEAFF. Full variable domain (missing parts from reference TRBV13 and TRBJ1-1): AAGVIQSPRHLIKEKRETATLKCYPIPRHDTVYWYQQGPGQDPQFLISFYEKMQSDKGSIPDRFSAQQFSDYHSELNMSSLELGDSALYFCASSERTVRNTEAFFGQGTRLTVV.

This rearrangement joins TRBV29-1 to TRBJ2-1; D remains unclear. The CDR3 covers 11 residues. In germline, CDR1 is SQVTM, CDR2 ANQGSEA. With 0 bases removed from V and 14 bases from J, the gap between germline ends came to 11 bases. The CDR3 DNA follows: TGCAGCGTTGAAGACCAGGTCGTCGAGTTCTTC. Protein sequence: CSVEDQVVEFF.

The chain carries TRBV2 and TRBJ2-7; either TRBD1 or TRBD2 may supply D (6 bases each). The V end lost 7 bases, the J end lost 2 bases, and 18 bases lay between the germline ends. This CDR3 region has 15 residues. Germline V CDR1 and CDR2: SNHLY, FYNNEI. CDR3 in DNA: TGTGCCAGCAAAGGGGGACTGGCGGTACCCTACGAGCAGTACTTC. This gives the protein CASKGGLAVPYEQYF.

This rearrangement joins TRBV5-5 to TRBJ1-4; D not resolved. The CDR3 loop spans 17 amino acids. With 4 bases removed from V and 0 bases from J, the gap between germline ends came to 16 bases. Germline V gene sequence: CDR1 SGHKS, CDR2 YYEKEE (reference sequence). DNA of the CDR3: TGTGCCAGCAGCGCCCCAGGATCCGGGCCAACTAATGAAAAACTGTTTTTT. This encodes CASSAPGSGPTNEKLFF. Full variable domain (remainder filled in from reference TRBV5-5 and TRBJ1-4): DAGVTQSPTHLIKTRGQQVTLRCSPISGHKSVSWYQQVLGQGPQFIFQYYEKEERGRGNFPDRFSARQFPNYSSELNVNALLLGDSALYLCASSAPGSGPTNEKLFFGSGTQLSVL.

This clonotype was picked up many times. V is TRBV28 and J is TRBJ1-5, with unresolved D. CDR3 length: 12 residues. CDR1 is MDHEN and CDR2 is SYDVKM in the germline V gene. The ends were cut back, 6 bases at V and 9 bases at J, with 12 bases in the middle. The CDR3 here is CASSRSPRPQHF. The DNA for the CDR3 is TGTGCCAGCAGCCGATCCCCTCGGCCCCAGCATTTT.

To note about this clonotype: A much larger clone lies one base from this, so it may be a read error. The chain employs TRBV3-1 and TRBJ1-5; D is uncertain. This CDR3 has 14 amino acids. The V gene's germline CDR1 is LGHDT and CDR2 YNNKEL (reference sequence). The CDR3 sequence is CTSSQSHSNQPQHF. The DNA for the CDR3 is TGTACCAGCAGCCAAAGCCATAGCAATCAGCCCCAGCATTTT.

The sample holds a few counts of this clonotype. The chain is built from TRBV20-1 and TRBJ1-2; weak D call: TRBD1 (5 bases). Trimming stripped 1 base from V and 5 bases from J, with 14 bases between. Germline V gene sequence: CDR1 DFQATT, CDR2 SNEGSKA (reference sequence). The CDR3 loop spans 14 amino acids. The CDR3 nucleotides are TGCAGTGCTAGAGGCGCAGGGTCTTTGTATGGCTACACCTTC. It encodes CSARGAGSLYGYTF.

The chain joins TRBV5-4 to TRBJ1-2; tentative D call: TRBD1 (6 bases). Between the trimmed V and J ends, which lost 4 bases and 4 bases, there was a span of 11 bases. The CDR3 sequence is 13 residues long. The V gene's germline CDR1 is SGHNT and CDR2 YYREEE (reference sequence). The CDR3 spells CASSEDRSYGYTF. The CDR3 coding sequence is TGTGCCAGCAGCGAAGACAGGTCCTATGGCTACACCTTC.